A selection of T cell receptor beta chains follows, all from one sample in a study of shared clonotypes between healthy human individuals. Sequenced by immunoSEQ multiplex PCR; TCRdb stores in-frame clones only, minus some. This sample has 2 million to 2.5 million clones, with approximately 95% found just once. The sample was naive CD8+ T cells sorted from blood. The receptors derive from a young man in good health. The CDR3 runs from the conserved cysteine through the conserved F or W. Fields, in order: V gene, J gene, clone size, D gene, CDR3 protein, CDR3 DNA. D genes are given only for firm matches. Expanded clones get a size class; other rows say once, few or many, or leave the size out.

V gene: TRBV9; J gene: TRBJ1-2; clone size: NA; D gene: TRBD1; CDR3 protein: CASSAGQARSPYTF; CDR3 DNA: TGTGCCAGCAGCGCCGGACAGGCCCGAAGTCCCTACACCTTC
V gene: TRBV6-1; J gene: TRBJ1-2; clone size: NA; D gene: NA; CDR3 protein: CASRGDTPVYGYTF; CDR3 DNA: TGTGCCAGCAGGGGGGACACCCCTGTCTATGGCTACACCTTC
V gene: TRBV9; J gene: TRBJ2-5; clone size: NA; D gene: NA; CDR3 protein: CASSVEGGPMETQYF; CDR3 DNA: TGTGCCAGCAGCGTGGAGGGGGGGCCCATGGAGACCCAGTACTTC
V gene: TRBV4-2; J gene: TRBJ1-6; clone size: once; D gene: NA; CDR3 protein: CASSHWDVSSYNSPLHF; CDR3 DNA: TGTGCCAGCAGCCACTGGGACGTGAGCTCCTATAATTCACCCCTCCACTTT
V gene: TRBV9; J gene: TRBJ1-2; clone size: NA; D gene: TRBD1; CDR3 protein: CASSVGDSNYGYTF; CDR3 DNA: TGTGCCAGCAGCGTAGGGGACAGCAACTATGGCTACACCTTC
V gene: TRBV30; J gene: TRBJ2-1; clone size: NA; D gene: TRBD2; CDR3 protein: CAWGSGEFVAGQVDEQFF; CDR3 DNA: TGTGCCTGGGGAAGTGGGGAGTTTGTAGCGGGGCAAGTCGATGAGCAGTTCTTC
V gene: TRBV4-1; J gene: TRBJ2-7; clone size: NA; D gene: NA; CDR3 protein: CASSQDGQGGPSYEQYF; CDR3 DNA: TGCGCCAGCAGCCAAGATGGGCAGGGGGGACCTTCCTACGAGCAGTACTTC
V gene: TRBV5-1; J gene: TRBJ2-7; clone size: NA; D gene: TRBD2; CDR3 protein: CASSLEGTSFIIEQYF; CDR3 DNA: TGCGCCAGCAGCTTGGAGGGGACTAGCTTTATAATCGAGCAGTACTTC
V gene: TRBV9; J gene: TRBJ2-1; clone size: NA; D gene: TRBD2; CDR3 protein: CASSVDRTSGIRGEQFF; CDR3 DNA: TGTGCCAGCAGCGTAGATAGGACTAGCGGGATTAGAGGTGAGCAGTTCTTC
V gene: TRBV11-2; J gene: TRBJ1-2; clone size: NA; D gene: NA; CDR3 protein: CASGDYGYTF; CDR3 DNA: TGTGCCAGCGGGGATTATGGCTACACCTTC
V gene: TRBV27; J gene: TRBJ1-3; clone size: NA; D gene: NA; CDR3 protein: CASSSDRFSGNTIYF; CDR3 DNA: TGTGCCAGCAGTTCCGACAGGTTCTCTGGAAACACCATATATTTT
V gene: TRBV6-6; J gene: TRBJ2-5; clone size: NA; D gene: NA; CDR3 protein: CASSYEAPRETQYF; CDR3 DNA: TGTGCCAGCAGTTACGAGGCCCCCCGGGAGACCCAGTACTTC
V gene: TRBV5-1; J gene: TRBJ2-1; clone size: few; D gene: NA; CDR3 protein: CASSPSGRNEQFF; CDR3 DNA: TGCGCCAGCAGCCCCTCGGGGCGCAATGAGCAGTTCTTC
V gene: TRBV7-2; J gene: TRBJ1-5; clone size: NA; D gene: NA; CDR3 protein: CASSLAMGPNQPQHF; CDR3 DNA: TGTGCCAGCAGCTTAGCGATGGGTCCCAATCAGCCCCAGCATTTT
V gene: TRBV5-1; J gene: TRBJ2-7; clone size: NA; D gene: NA; CDR3 protein: CASSLRVSYEQYF; CDR3 DNA: TGCGCCAGCAGCTTGCGGGTGTCCTACGAGCAGTACTTC
V gene: TRBV7-6; J gene: TRBJ1-1; clone size: NA; D gene: NA; CDR3 protein: CASSGGREAFF; CDR3 DNA: TGTGCCAGCAGTGGAGGGCGGGAAGCTTTCTTT
V gene: TRBV4-3; J gene: TRBJ2-7; clone size: NA; D gene: NA; CDR3 protein: CASSPAPGGEQYF; CDR3 DNA: TGCGCCAGCAGCCCCGCCCCAGGAGGCGAGCAGTACTTC
V gene: TRBV11-2; J gene: TRBJ2-7; clone size: NA; D gene: TRBD1; CDR3 protein: CASSLDGQGYEQYF; CDR3 DNA: TGTGCCAGCAGCTTAGACGGACAGGGGTACGAGCAGTACTTC
V gene: TRBV6-5; J gene: TRBJ1-1; clone size: NA; D gene: NA; CDR3 protein: CASSYSRGANTEAFF; CDR3 DNA: TGTGCCAGCAGTTACTCGAGGGGAGCGAACACTGAAGCTTTCTTT
V gene: TRBV27; J gene: TRBJ1-2; clone size: NA; D gene: NA; CDR3 protein: CASSLIGDNYGYTF; CDR3 DNA: TGTGCCAGCAGTTTGATAGGGGACAACTATGGCTACACCTTC
V gene: TRBV7-9; J gene: TRBJ1-1; clone size: NA; D gene: NA; CDR3 protein: CASSVPRGQGTEAFF; CDR3 DNA: TGTGCCAGCAGCGTACCTAGGGGACAAGGCACTGAAGCTTTCTTT
V gene: TRBV5-6; J gene: TRBJ2-5; clone size: NA; D gene: TRBD1; CDR3 protein: CASSFVGQGLQETQYF; CDR3 DNA: TGTGCCAGCAGCTTTGTGGGACAGGGCCTTCAAGAGACCCAGTACTTC
V gene: TRBV6-1; J gene: TRBJ2-7; clone size: NA; D gene: NA; CDR3 protein: CASSEEGGGPYEQYF; CDR3 DNA: TGTGCCAGCAGTGAAGAAGGAGGGGGCCCATACGAGCAGTACTTC
V gene: TRBV5-6; J gene: TRBJ2-7; clone size: once; D gene: TRBD2; CDR3 protein: CASSLALAGGIYEQYF; CDR3 DNA: TGTGCCAGCAGCTTGGCCCTAGCGGGAGGGATCTACGAGCAGTACTTC
V gene: TRBV2; J gene: TRBJ2-7; clone size: NA; D gene: NA; CDR3 protein: CASSPSFSSLREQYF; CDR3 DNA: TGTGCCAGCAGTCCCTCATTCTCGAGTCTAAGAGAGCAGTACTTC
V gene: TRBV4-3; J gene: TRBJ2-1; clone size: NA; D gene: NA; CDR3 protein: CASSQDERTPYNEQFF; CDR3 DNA: TGCGCCAGCAGCCAAGATGAGAGGACACCCTACAATGAGCAGTTCTTC
V gene: TRBV7-9; J gene: TRBJ1-1; clone size: NA; D gene: NA; CDR3 protein: CASSSGPPLWTEAFF; CDR3 DNA: TGTGCCAGCAGCTCCGGACCCCCGCTGTGGACTGAAGCTTTCTTT
V gene: TRBV6-5; J gene: TRBJ2-5; clone size: NA; D gene: NA; CDR3 protein: CASSPAGPETQYF; CDR3 DNA: TGTGCCAGCAGCCCAGCTGGCCCGGAGACCCAGTACTTC
V gene: TRBV28; J gene: TRBJ2-1; clone size: NA; D gene: TRBD2; CDR3 protein: CASSFSGGEQFF; CDR3 DNA: TGTGCCAGCAGTTTTAGCGGGGGGGAGCAGTTCTTC